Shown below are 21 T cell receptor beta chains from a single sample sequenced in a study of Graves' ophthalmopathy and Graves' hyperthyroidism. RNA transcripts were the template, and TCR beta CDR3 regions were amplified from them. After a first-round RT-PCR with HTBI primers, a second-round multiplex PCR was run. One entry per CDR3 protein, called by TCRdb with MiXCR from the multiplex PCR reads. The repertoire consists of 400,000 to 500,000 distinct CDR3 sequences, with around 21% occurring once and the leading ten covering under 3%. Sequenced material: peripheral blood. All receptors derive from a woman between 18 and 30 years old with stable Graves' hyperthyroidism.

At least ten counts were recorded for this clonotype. The CDR3 protein is CASSPRDRAETQYF. The CDR3 nucleotides are TGTGCCAGCTCACCAAGGGACAGGGCGGAGACCCAGTACTTC. V usage is TRBV18 and J usage is TRBJ2-5, with TRBD1 matching over 9 bases. V lost 2 bases, J lost 5 bases, and 3 bases stayed unmatched. The CDR3 consists of 14 residues. The germline V gene has CDR1 KGHSH and CDR2 LQKENI.

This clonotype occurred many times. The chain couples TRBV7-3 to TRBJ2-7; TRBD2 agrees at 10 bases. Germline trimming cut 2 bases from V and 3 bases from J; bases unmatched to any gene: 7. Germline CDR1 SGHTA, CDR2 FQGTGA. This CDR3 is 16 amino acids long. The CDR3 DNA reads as TGTGCCAGCAGCTTAGGGGGGACTAGCGAGGGCTACGAGCAGTACTTC. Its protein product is CASSLGGTSEGYEQYF.

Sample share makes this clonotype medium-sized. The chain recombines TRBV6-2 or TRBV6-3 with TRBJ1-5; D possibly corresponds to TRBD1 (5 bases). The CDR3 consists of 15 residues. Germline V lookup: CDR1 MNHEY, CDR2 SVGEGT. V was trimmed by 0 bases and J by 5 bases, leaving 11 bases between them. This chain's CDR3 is CASSYSYSRDQPQHF. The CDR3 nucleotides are TGTGCCAGCAGTTACTCGTATAGCAGGGATCAGCCCCAGCATTTT.

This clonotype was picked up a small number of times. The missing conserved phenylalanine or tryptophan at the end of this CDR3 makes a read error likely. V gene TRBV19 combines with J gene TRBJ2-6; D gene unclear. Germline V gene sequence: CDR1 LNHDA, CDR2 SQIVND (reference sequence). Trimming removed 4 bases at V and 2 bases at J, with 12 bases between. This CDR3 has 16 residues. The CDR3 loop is CASSRSDPPGANVLTL. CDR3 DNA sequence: TGTGCCAGTAGTAGGTCCGACCCACCTGGGGCCAACGTCCTGACTCTC.

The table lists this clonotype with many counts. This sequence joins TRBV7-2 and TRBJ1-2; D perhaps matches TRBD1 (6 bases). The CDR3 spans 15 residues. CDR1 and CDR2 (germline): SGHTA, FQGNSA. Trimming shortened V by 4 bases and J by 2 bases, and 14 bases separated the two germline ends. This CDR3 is CASSSFGGRNYGYTF. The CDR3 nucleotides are TGTGCCAGCAGCTCCTTCGGGGGGCGGAACTATGGCTACACCTTC.

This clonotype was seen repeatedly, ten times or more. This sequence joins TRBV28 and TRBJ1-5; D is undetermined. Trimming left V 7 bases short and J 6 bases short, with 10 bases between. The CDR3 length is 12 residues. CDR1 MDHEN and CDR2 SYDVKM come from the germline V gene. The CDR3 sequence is CASNSGSQPQHF. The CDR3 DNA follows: TGTGCCAGCAATTCCGGGTCTCAGCCCCAGCATTTT.

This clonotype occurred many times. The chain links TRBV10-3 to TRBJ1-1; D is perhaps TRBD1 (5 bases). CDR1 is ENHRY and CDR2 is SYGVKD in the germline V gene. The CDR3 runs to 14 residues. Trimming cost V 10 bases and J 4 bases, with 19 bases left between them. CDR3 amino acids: CATNTGTTTTEAFF. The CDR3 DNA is TGTGCCACCAATACCGGGACGACAACCACTGAAGCTTTCTTT.

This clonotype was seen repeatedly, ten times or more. CDR3 region: CASSQISGTPNPYEQYF. DNA of the CDR3: TGCGCCAGCAGCCAAATCTCCGGGACACCTAACCCCTACGAGCAGTACTTC. This sequence joins TRBV4-1 and TRBJ2-7; D perhaps matches TRBD1 (6 bases). The CDR3 is 17 amino acids. Trimming stripped 2 bases from V and 2 bases from J, with 19 bases between. CDR1 is MGHRA, CDR2 YSYEKL, per germline.

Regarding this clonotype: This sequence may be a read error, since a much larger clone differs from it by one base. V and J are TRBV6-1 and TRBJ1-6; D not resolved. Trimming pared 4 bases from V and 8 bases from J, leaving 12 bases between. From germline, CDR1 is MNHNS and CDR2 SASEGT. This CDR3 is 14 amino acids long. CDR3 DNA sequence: TGTGCCAGCAGTGGCAACGGACTGTATTCACCCCTCCACTTT. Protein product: CASSGNGLYSPLHF.

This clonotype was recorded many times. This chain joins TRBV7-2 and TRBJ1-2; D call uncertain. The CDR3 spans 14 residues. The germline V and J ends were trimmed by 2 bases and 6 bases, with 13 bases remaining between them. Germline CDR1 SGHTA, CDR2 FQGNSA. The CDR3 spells CASSLKETFNGYTF. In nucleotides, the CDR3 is TGTGCCAGCAGCTTAAAAGAGACATTTAATGGCTACACCTTC. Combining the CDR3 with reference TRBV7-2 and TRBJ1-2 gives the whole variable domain GAGVSQSPSNKVTEKGKDVELRCDPISGHTALYWYRQSLGQGLEFLIYFQGNSAPDKSGLPSDRFSAERTGGSVSTLTIQRTQQEDSAVYLCASSLKETFNGYTFGSGTRLTVV.

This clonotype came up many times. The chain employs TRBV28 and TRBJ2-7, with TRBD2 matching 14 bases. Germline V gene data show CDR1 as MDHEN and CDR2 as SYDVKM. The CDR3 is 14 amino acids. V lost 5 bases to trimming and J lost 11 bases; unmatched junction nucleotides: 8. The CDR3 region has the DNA TGTGCCAGCAGTCCCCCGGGACTAGCGGGAGTAGAGTACTTC. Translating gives CASSPPGLAGVEYF.

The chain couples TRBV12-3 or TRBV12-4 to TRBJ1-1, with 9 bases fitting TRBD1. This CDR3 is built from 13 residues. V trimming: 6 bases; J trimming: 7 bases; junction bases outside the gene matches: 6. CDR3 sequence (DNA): TGTGCCAGCAGCCAGGGACAGGGTGTTGAAGCTTTCTTT. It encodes CASSQGQGVEAFF.

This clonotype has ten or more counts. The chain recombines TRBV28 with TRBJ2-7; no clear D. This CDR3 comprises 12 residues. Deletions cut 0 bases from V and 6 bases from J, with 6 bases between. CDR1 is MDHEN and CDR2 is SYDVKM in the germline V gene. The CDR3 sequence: CASSLWTAEQYF. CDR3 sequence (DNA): TGTGCCAGCAGTTTATGGACTGCCGAGCAGTACTTC.

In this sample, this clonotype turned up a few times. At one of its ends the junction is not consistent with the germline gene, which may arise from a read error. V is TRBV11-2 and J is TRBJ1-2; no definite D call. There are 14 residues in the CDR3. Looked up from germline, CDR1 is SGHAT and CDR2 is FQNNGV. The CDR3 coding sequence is TGTGCCGGCAGCTTAGGCAGATCTAACTATGGCTACACCTTC. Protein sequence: CAGSLGRSNYGYTF.

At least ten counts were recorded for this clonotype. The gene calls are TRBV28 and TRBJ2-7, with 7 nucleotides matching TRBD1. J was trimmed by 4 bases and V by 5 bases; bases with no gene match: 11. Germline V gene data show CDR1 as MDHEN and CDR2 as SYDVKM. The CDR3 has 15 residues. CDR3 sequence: CASSTPRDSPYEQYF. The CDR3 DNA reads TGTGCCAGCAGTACACCCCGGGACAGCCCATACGAGCAGTACTTC.

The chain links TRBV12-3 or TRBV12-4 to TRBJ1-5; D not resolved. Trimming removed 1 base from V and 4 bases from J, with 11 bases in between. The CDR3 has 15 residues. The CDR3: CASSLEGLRNQPQHF. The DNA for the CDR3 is TGTGCCAGCAGTTTAGAAGGGCTCCGAAATCAGCCCCAGCATTTT.

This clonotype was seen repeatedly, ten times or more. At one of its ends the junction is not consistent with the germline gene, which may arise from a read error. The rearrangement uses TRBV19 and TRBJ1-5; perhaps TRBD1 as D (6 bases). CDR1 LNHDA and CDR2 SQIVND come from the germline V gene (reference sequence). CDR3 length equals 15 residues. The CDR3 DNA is TGTGCCAGTAGTATAAGAGAGGGGGGCACATCCCTTTCTCTTTTT. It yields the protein CASSIREGGTSLSLF.

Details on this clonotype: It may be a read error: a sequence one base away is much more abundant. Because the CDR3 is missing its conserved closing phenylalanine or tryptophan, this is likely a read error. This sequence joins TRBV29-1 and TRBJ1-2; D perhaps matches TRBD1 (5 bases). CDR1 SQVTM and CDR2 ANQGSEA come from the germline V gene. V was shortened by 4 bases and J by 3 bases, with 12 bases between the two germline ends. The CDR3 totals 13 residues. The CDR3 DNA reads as TGCAGCGTTGGGGACCCTGCTGACTATGGCTACACCTTA. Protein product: CSVGDPADYGYTL.

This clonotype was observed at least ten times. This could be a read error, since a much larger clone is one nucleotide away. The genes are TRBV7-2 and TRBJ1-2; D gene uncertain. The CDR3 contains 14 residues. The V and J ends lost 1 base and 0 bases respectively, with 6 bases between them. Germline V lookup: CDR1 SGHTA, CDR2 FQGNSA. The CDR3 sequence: CASSLERANYGYTF. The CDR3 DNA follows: TGTGCCAGCAGCTTAGAGAGGGCTAACTATGGCTACACCTTC.

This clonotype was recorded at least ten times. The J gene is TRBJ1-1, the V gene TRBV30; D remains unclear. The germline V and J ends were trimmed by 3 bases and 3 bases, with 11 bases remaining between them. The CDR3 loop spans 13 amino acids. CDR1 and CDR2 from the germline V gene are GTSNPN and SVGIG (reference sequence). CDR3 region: CAWRVGRDTEAFF. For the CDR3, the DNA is TGTGCCTGGAGGGTAGGGCGGGACACTGAAGCTTTCTTT.

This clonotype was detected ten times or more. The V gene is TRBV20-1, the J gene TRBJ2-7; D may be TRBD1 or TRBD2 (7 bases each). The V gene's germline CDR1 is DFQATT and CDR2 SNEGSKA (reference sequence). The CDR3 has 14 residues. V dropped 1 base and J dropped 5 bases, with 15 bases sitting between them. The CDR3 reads CSARGPQGRDEQYF. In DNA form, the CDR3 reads TGCAGTGCTAGAGGGCCACAGGGGAGGGACGAGCAGTACTTC.